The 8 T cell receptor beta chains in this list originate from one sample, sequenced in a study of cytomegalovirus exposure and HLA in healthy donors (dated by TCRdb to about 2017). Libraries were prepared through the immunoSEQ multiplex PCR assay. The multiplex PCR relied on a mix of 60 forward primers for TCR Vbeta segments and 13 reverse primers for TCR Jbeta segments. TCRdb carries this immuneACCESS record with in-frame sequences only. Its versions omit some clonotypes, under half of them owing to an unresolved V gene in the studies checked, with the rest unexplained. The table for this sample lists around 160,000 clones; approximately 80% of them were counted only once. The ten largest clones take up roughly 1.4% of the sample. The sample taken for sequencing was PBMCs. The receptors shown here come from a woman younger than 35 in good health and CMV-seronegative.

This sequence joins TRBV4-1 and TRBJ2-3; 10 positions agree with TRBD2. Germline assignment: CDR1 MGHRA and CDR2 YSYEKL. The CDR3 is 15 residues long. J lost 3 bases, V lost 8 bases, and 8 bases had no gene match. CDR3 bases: TGCGCCAGCGTCCCTAGCGGGGGTACGACAGATACGCAGTATTTT. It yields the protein CASVPSGGTTDTQYF.

CDR3: CASSLSRGGGKETQYF. The CDR3 nucleotides read TGTGCCAGCAGTTTATCTCGCGGGGGGGGCAAAGAGACCCAGTACTTC. The chain links TRBV28 to TRBJ2-5; 9 positions agree with TRBD2. Germline CDR1 reads MDHEN; CDR2 reads SYDVKM. V shed 1 base and J 3 bases; nucleotides not matched to a gene: 6. This CDR3 comprises 16 residues. The full variable domain, completed using reference TRBV28 and TRBJ2-5, is DVKVTQSSRYLVKRTGEKVFLECVQDMDHENMFWYRQDPGLGLRLIYFSYDVKMKEKGDIPEGYSVSREKKERFSLILESASTNQTSMYLCASSLSRGGGKETQYFGPGTRLLVL.

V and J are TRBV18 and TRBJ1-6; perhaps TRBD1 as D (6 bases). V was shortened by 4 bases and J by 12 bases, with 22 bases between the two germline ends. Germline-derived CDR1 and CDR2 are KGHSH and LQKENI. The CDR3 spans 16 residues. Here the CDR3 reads CASSRIGGGALRPLHF. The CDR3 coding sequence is TGTGCCAGCTCACGCATTGGAGGGGGGGCTCTTCGACCCCTCCACTTT.

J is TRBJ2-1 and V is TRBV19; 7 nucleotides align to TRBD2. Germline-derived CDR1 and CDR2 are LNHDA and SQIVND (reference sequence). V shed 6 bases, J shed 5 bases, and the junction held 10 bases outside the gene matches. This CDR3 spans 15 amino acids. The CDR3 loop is CASRSASGLDNEQFF. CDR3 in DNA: TGTGCCAGTAGGAGCGCTAGCGGATTAGACAATGAGCAGTTCTTC.

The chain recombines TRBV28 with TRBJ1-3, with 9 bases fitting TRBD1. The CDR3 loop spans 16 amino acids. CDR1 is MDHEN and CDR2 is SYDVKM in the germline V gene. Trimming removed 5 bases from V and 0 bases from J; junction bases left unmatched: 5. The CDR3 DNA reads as TGTGCCAGCAGTACCCCGACAGGGGGCTCTGGAAACACCATATATTTT. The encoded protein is CASSTPTGGSGNTIYF.

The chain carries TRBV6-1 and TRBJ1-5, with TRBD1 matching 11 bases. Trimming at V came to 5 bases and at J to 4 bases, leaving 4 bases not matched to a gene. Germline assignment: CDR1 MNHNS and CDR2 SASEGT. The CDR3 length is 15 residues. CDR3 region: CASSSGTGGNQPQHF. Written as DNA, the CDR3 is TGTGCCAGCAGTTCCGGGACAGGGGGAAATCAGCCCCAGCATTTT.

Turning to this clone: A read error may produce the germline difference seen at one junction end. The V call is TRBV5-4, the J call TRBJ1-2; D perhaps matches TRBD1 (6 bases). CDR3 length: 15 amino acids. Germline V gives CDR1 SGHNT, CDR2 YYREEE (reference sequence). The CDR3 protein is CASSLAGAGQMEKQF. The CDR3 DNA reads TGTGCCAGCAGCTTGGCCGGGGCCGGACAGATGGAAAAGCAATTC.

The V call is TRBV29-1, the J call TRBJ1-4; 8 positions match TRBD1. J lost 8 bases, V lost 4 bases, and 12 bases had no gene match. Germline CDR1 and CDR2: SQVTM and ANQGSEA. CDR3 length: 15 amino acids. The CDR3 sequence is CSVAGIDRGGEKLFF. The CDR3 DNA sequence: TGCAGCGTTGCCGGGATCGACAGGGGTGGGGAAAAACTGTTTTTT.